Listed below are T cell receptor beta chains from one sample, sequenced in a study of cytomegalovirus exposure and HLA in healthy donors. Generated by immunoSEQ multiplex PCR, the TCRdb table keeps only in-frame clones and is missing some. The table includes 160,000 or so clones, 70% to 80% detected once. The specimen sequenced was PBMCs. The receptor set was obtained from a man in his sixties in good health and CMV-seronegative. The CDR3 runs from the conserved cysteine through the conserved F or W. A D gene is named only where the DNA matches it firmly. Part of the rows lack a size; the others show once, few, many or a class for expanded clones.

j_call: TRBJ2-1
v_call: TRBV5-1
clone_size: NA
d_call: NA
cdr3_nt: TGCGCCAGCAGCTTGCCGGGCAATGAGCAGTTCTTC
cdr3_aa: CASSLPGNEQFF

j_call: TRBJ1-2
v_call: TRBV27
clone_size: NA
d_call: NA
cdr3_nt: TGTGCCAGCAGTTTTACTCCTCTCGTGGTCGGCTACACCTTC
cdr3_aa: CASSFTPLVVGYTF

j_call: TRBJ1-2
v_call: TRBV11-1
clone_size: NA
d_call: NA
cdr3_nt: TGTGCCAGCAGCTTGTTGGGGAGTGGTGATTATGGCTACACCTTC
cdr3_aa: CASSLLGSGDYGYTF

j_call: TRBJ2-2
v_call: TRBV5-1
clone_size: NA
d_call: NA
cdr3_nt: TGCGCCAGCAGCTTGGCCGTTTCCGGGAGTAACACCGGGGAGCTGTTTTTT
cdr3_aa: CASSLAVSGSNTGELFF

j_call: TRBJ2-3
v_call: TRBV11-2
clone_size: NA
d_call: TRBD2
cdr3_nt: TGTGCCAGCAGCCCTGAAGGACTAGCGGGTCTCAGGAATACGCAGTATTTT
cdr3_aa: CASSPEGLAGLRNTQYF

j_call: TRBJ2-5
v_call: TRBV6-1
clone_size: NA
d_call: NA
cdr3_nt: TGTGCCAGCACCGGCCCGGCAGGTTCGACCCAGTACTTC
cdr3_aa: CASTGPAGSTQYF

j_call: TRBJ2-2
v_call: TRBV7-2
clone_size: few
d_call: TRBD2
cdr3_nt: TGTGCCAGCAGCTTCCAAGCGGGGGGTAGGATCGGGGAGCTGTTTTTT
cdr3_aa: CASSFQAGGRIGELFF

j_call: TRBJ2-7
v_call: TRBV7-8
clone_size: NA
d_call: NA
cdr3_nt: TGTGCCAGCAGCCCGCAGACCTGGACAAGCGTTAGCTACGAGCAGTACTTC
cdr3_aa: CASSPQTWTSVSYEQYF

j_call: TRBJ2-3
v_call: TRBV9
clone_size: NA
d_call: NA
cdr3_nt: TGTGCCAGCAGCGAAGCGGGCACGCAGTATTTT
cdr3_aa: CASSEAGTQYF

j_call: TRBJ2-1
v_call: TRBV19
clone_size: NA
d_call: TRBD1
cdr3_nt: TGTGCCAGTAGTATAGTGGACAGGGCCTACAATGAGCAGTTCTTC
cdr3_aa: CASSIVDRAYNEQFF

j_call: TRBJ2-1
v_call: TRBV5-1
clone_size: NA
d_call: TRBD2
cdr3_nt: TGCGCCAGCAGTCGGACTAGCGGGCCTTACAATGAGCAGTTCTTC
cdr3_aa: CASSRTSGPYNEQFF

j_call: TRBJ1-5
v_call: TRBV5-1
clone_size: NA
d_call: TRBD1
cdr3_nt: TGCGCCAGCAGCCCGGGGACAGTCAATCAGCCCCAGCATTTT
cdr3_aa: CASSPGTVNQPQHF

j_call: TRBJ1-2
v_call: TRBV28
clone_size: NA
d_call: TRBD1
cdr3_nt: TGTGCCAGCAGTAGTATATGGGGAGACAGGGGAGCTAACTATGGCTACACCTTC
cdr3_aa: CASSSIWGDRGANYGYTF

j_call: TRBJ2-1
v_call: TRBV12-5
clone_size: NA
d_call: TRBD2
cdr3_nt: TGTGCTAGTGGTTTTAGCGGGGGGTTTTCATACAATGAGCAGTTCTTC
cdr3_aa: CASGFSGGFSYNEQFF

j_call: TRBJ2-4
v_call: TRBV10-2
clone_size: NA
d_call: NA
cdr3_nt: TGCGCCAGCAGTGAGTGGTTGCGGGGGCTAGCCAAAAACATTCAGTACTTC
cdr3_aa: CASSEWLRGLAKNIQYF

j_call: TRBJ1-2
v_call: TRBV11-2
clone_size: NA
d_call: NA
cdr3_nt: TGTGCCAGCAGCTTCCCAGGGCATGGCTACACCTTC
cdr3_aa: CASSFPGHGYTF

j_call: TRBJ1-2
v_call: TRBV7-6
clone_size: few
d_call: NA
cdr3_nt: TGTGCCAGCAGTAGGGACACGGTCGATGGCTACACCTTC
cdr3_aa: CASSRDTVDGYTF

j_call: TRBJ2-5
v_call: TRBV7-2
clone_size: NA
d_call: TRBD1
cdr3_nt: TGTGCCAGCAGCGCAGGGACAGGGCAGAAGGCCCAGTACTTC
cdr3_aa: CASSAGTGQKAQYF

j_call: TRBJ1-1
v_call: TRBV19
clone_size: once
d_call: NA
cdr3_nt: TGTGCCAGTAGTATAATCCGAGGGGGGGTAGGGAACACTGAAGCTTTCTTT
cdr3_aa: CASSIIRGGVGNTEAFF

j_call: TRBJ1-2
v_call: TRBV5-1
clone_size: NA
d_call: TRBD1
cdr3_nt: TGCGCCAGCAGCACGGGACAGCTCGATGGCTACACCTTC
cdr3_aa: CASSTGQLDGYTF

j_call: TRBJ2-5
v_call: TRBV18
clone_size: NA
d_call: TRBD2
cdr3_nt: TGTGCCAGCTCACCATCGCTAGCGGGGGATGGGGAGACCCAGTACTTC
cdr3_aa: CASSPSLAGDGETQYF

j_call: TRBJ1-2
v_call: TRBV19
clone_size: once
d_call: TRBD1
cdr3_nt: TGTGCCAGTAGACTCGGGACAGGAGCTGGCTACACCTTC
cdr3_aa: CASRLGTGAGYTF

j_call: TRBJ2-3
v_call: TRBV28
clone_size: NA
d_call: TRBD2
cdr3_nt: TGTGCCAGCAGTTTATTGCGGGGGAGGGCAGATACGCAGTATTTT
cdr3_aa: CASSLLRGRADTQYF

j_call: TRBJ2-5
v_call: TRBV15
clone_size: NA
d_call: TRBD2
cdr3_nt: TGTGCCACCAGCAGTTTCTTGGGGGGAGGGGAGACCCAGTACTTC
cdr3_aa: CATSSFLGGGETQYF

j_call: TRBJ2-7
v_call: TRBV5-6
clone_size: NA
d_call: NA
cdr3_nt: TGTGCCAGCAGCTTGACAGGCTCCTACGAGCAGTACTTC
cdr3_aa: CASSLTGSYEQYF

j_call: TRBJ2-3
v_call: TRBV30
clone_size: NA
d_call: NA
cdr3_nt: TGTGCCTGGAACCGACTAAGCACAGATACGCAGTATTTT
cdr3_aa: CAWNRLSTDTQYF

j_call: TRBJ1-2
v_call: TRBV6-5
clone_size: NA
d_call: TRBD1
cdr3_nt: TGTGCCAGTCGGGACAGGGGTGCCGATGGCTACACCTTC
cdr3_aa: CASRDRGADGYTF

j_call: TRBJ2-7
v_call: TRBV9
clone_size: NA
d_call: TRBD2
cdr3_nt: TGTGCCAGCAGCGTAGGGGCTAGCGGCTACGAGCAGTACTTC
cdr3_aa: CASSVGASGYEQYF

j_call: TRBJ1-1
v_call: TRBV19
clone_size: NA
d_call: TRBD1
cdr3_nt: TGTGCCAGTAGTTACGGACAGGGAAGAGCTTTCTTT
cdr3_aa: CASSYGQGRAFF

j_call: TRBJ2-5
v_call: TRBV28
clone_size: NA
d_call: TRBD1
cdr3_nt: TGTGCCAGCAGTTTTGCGGGACAGGGAAGGGGCCAAGAGACCCAGTACTTC
cdr3_aa: CASSFAGQGRGQETQYF

j_call: TRBJ2-2
v_call: TRBV13
clone_size: NA
d_call: NA
cdr3_nt: TGTGCCAGCAGCTTAGGACGGGACACCGGGGAGCTGTTTTTT
cdr3_aa: CASSLGRDTGELFF

j_call: TRBJ1-1
v_call: TRBV11-2
clone_size: few
d_call: NA
cdr3_nt: TGTGCCAGCAGCCCCAATCCGGGGAACACTGAAGCTTTCTTT
cdr3_aa: CASSPNPGNTEAFF

j_call: TRBJ2-7
v_call: TRBV6-5
clone_size: NA
d_call: NA
cdr3_nt: TGTGCCAGCAGGATGGGGAGGCTACTTACCTACGAGCAGTACTTC
cdr3_aa: CASRMGRLLTYEQYF

j_call: TRBJ1-2
v_call: TRBV19
clone_size: NA
d_call: NA
cdr3_nt: TGTGCCAGTAGTTCAAGCAGGGTGGTTGGCTACACCTTC
cdr3_aa: CASSSSRVVGYTF

j_call: TRBJ2-2
v_call: TRBV7-9
clone_size: NA
d_call: TRBD1
cdr3_nt: TGTTCCAGCAGTTCAGACAGGGGGCTGGCCGGGGAGCTGTTTTTT
cdr3_aa: CSSSSDRGLAGELFF

j_call: TRBJ2-3
v_call: TRBV5-1
clone_size: NA
d_call: NA
cdr3_nt: TGCGCCAGCAGCTTCGTTCGAGACAGCGCCGCTAGCACAGATACGCAGTATTTT
cdr3_aa: CASSFVRDSAASTDTQYF

j_call: TRBJ2-3
v_call: TRBV18
clone_size: NA
d_call: TRBD2
cdr3_nt: TGTGCCAGCTCACCCGGACTAGCGGGGACACTAGGTACAGATACGCAGTATTTT
cdr3_aa: CASSPGLAGTLGTDTQYF

j_call: TRBJ1-3
v_call: TRBV7-9
clone_size: NA
d_call: TRBD1
cdr3_nt: TGTTCCAGCAGCCTAACAGGGGGTGTCGCAAGTGGAAACACCATATATTTT
cdr3_aa: CSSSLTGGVASGNTIYF

j_call: TRBJ2-3
v_call: TRBV7-7
clone_size: NA
d_call: NA
cdr3_nt: TGTGCCAGCAGCCTCGGACTGTCCGGAGATACGCAGTATTTT
cdr3_aa: CASSLGLSGDTQYF

j_call: TRBJ2-7
v_call: TRBV18
clone_size: NA
d_call: TRBD1
cdr3_nt: TGTGCCAGCTCACCACGGGTCGGGACAGGGGGGGTCAACGAGCAGTACTTC
cdr3_aa: CASSPRVGTGGVNEQYF